This T cell receptor (beta chain) was found in a study of blood T cell repertoires in COVID-19 (TCRdb year 2020). With regard to the full study: The collaborator samples originated in the United States, Italy and Spain and spanned the acute and convalescent phases of COVID-19. The dataset comprised deeply sampled blood TCRbeta repertoires from subjects exposed to, actively infected with, or recovered from COVID-19. The sample metadata nearly always contained a de-identified subject ID, COVID-19 status, age in years and sex. The repertoires were released in a freely available public database meant as a resource for research on the immune response to SARS-CoV-2. HLA class I and class II types, where available, came from metadata supplied by the sample provider rather than from assay-based typing. The material from the prospective study consisted of cDNA or gDNA derived from T cells, B-cell-depleted T cells, or PBMCs. Samples came from the ongoing ImmuneRACE study (first 160 participants) plus 1,254 subjects from 6 global collaborators. What the authors observed across the whole study: The amount of clinical and demographic metadata varied by source and participant and was provided uncurated.

Regarding this clone: Its antigen is currently not known. The sample holds no much larger clone one base away, and base qualities are not on file.

Each collaborating institution followed its own protocols to collect whole blood in K2EDTA tubes. Collaborator samples were shipped for TCRbeta analysis as frozen whole blood, isolated PBMCs, or DNA extracted from either sample type. TCRbeta CDR3 regions were amplified from genomic DNA by means of the immunoSEQ Assay, a bias-controlled multiplex PCR. In the authors' own workflow: Nucleated cell counts per sample were estimated from amplification of reference gene primers within the assay. Sequence reads were collapsed and filtered to measure the absolute abundance of every unique TCRbeta CDR3 rearrangement. Productive Simpson clonality was computed per sample as the square root of Simpson's diversity index over productive rearrangements. Imported from immuneACCESS, the table was reduced by TCRdb to in-frame sequences with V and J called. These copies leave out some clones; in studies compared against another copy, an unresolved V gene accounts for under half, and the cause of the remainder is not known. That table furnishes V, J and clone size, whereas the DNA furnished D and trimming. Present in this sample are 250,000 or so clones, about 89% of which were seen just once. The ten largest make up roughly 8% of the sample.

From V the trimming removes 1 base and from J it removes 6 bases, while the gene matches leave 8 bases of the junction unaccounted for. According to the germline V gene (reference sequence), CDR1 reads LNHDA and CDR2 reads SQIVND. The CDR3 runs 16 residues from the cysteine to the phenylalanine. Of the read, only the CDR3 DNA is kept; its 48 bases are in frame from base 1. The sequence links TRBV19 to TRBJ2-3; a stretch of 9 junction bases matches TRBD2. The sample consisted of peripheral blood. The receptor was isolated from a man aged 35 to 55 with active or convalescent COVID-19. CDR3 reads: CASSIGRRGGLDTQYF. The DNA is as follows: TGTGCCAGTAGTATAGGGCGGCGGGGGGGCCTCGATACGCAGTATTTT.